Below are 18 T cell receptor beta chains sequenced from a single sample in a study of cytomegalovirus exposure and HLA in healthy donors (dated by TCRdb to between 2016 and 2019). The library was obtained by the immunoSEQ multiplex PCR assay. TCRdb took this table from immuneACCESS and kept in-frame rearrangements with V and J called. Such tables lack part of the clones; where checked against another copy, unresolved V genes explain under half of the gap, and the rest is unexplained. This sample comprises tens of thousands of clones, roughly 94% of them detected only once. The ten largest clones capture 0.69% of the sample. The sample consisted of PBMCs. The receptors here all came from a woman aged 18-29 years in good health and CMV-seronegative.

The chain uses TRBV7-2 and TRBJ2-6; weak D call: TRBD1 (5 bases). Looked up from germline, CDR1 is SGHTA and CDR2 is FQGNSA. The ends were cut back, 5 bases at V and 0 bases at J, with 8 bases in the middle. The CDR3 has 15 residues. In nucleotides, the CDR3 is TGTGCCAGCAGCCGACAGACCTCTGGGGCCAACGTCCTGACTTTC. Protein sequence: CASSRQTSGANVLTF. Together with reference TRBV7-2 and TRBJ2-6, the CDR3 gives the full variable domain: GAGVSQSPSNKVTEKGKDVELRCDPISGHTALYWYRQSLGQGLEFLIYFQGNSAPDKSGLPSDRFSAERTGGSVSTLTIQRTQQEDSAVYLCASSRQTSGANVLTFGAGSRLTVL.

The rearrangement uses TRBV6-6 and TRBJ1-3; TRBD1 is a possible D gene (5 bases). Looked up from germline, CDR1 is MNHNY and CDR2 is SVGAGI (reference sequence). V lost 7 bases to trimming and J lost 4 bases, with 14 bases between them. The CDR3 length is 14 residues. CDR3 in amino acids: CASTPGGSGNTIYF. DNA for the CDR3: TGTGCCAGCACCCCCGGGGGGTCCGGAAACACCATATATTTT.

The gene calls are TRBV5-4 and TRBJ2-1; 7 positions match TRBD1. With 4 bases clipped from V and 7 bases from J, the junction kept 11 bases outside the gene matches. CDR3 length: 15 amino acids. Per germline, CDR1 SGHNT and CDR2 YYREEE (reference sequence). The CDR3, as DNA: TGTGCCAGCAGCACCATGACAGGGATGGTTAATGAGCAGTTCTTC. Its protein is CASSTMTGMVNEQFF.

The chain combines TRBV5-1 with TRBJ1-2, with 9 bases lining up with TRBD1. CDR3 size: 15 residues. Germline assignment: CDR1 SGHRS and CDR2 YFSETQ. After removal of 1 base from V and 8 bases from J, the junction contained 9 bases not matched to a gene. This CDR3 reads CASSLKGQGSYGYTF. The CDR3 region has the DNA TGCGCCAGCAGCTTGAAGGGACAGGGTAGCTACGGCTACACCTTC.

The sample holds one count of this clone. J is TRBJ2-2 and V is TRBV29-1; D unresolved. Germline assignment: CDR1 SQVTM and CDR2 ANQGSEA. This CDR3 is built from 14 residues. V was shortened by 4 bases and J by 1 base, with 10 bases between the two germline ends. The CDR3 loop reads CSVVGSLNTGELFF. The CDR3 DNA reads as TGCAGCGTTGTAGGTAGCCTGAACACCGGGGAGCTGTTTTTT.

This chain joins TRBV21-1 and TRBJ2-7; TRBD2 is the table's D call and was not checked against the DNA. TRBV21-1 is reported as a pseudogene. The CDR3 length is 13 residues. The CDR3 is CASSKGQGGEQYF. CDR3 nucleotides: TGTGCCAGCAGCAAAGGGCAGGGAGGCGAGCAGTACTTC.

The chain couples TRBV18 to TRBJ1-1; TRBD1 aligns across 8 bases. CDR1 and CDR2 from the germline V gene are KGHSH and LQKENI. The CDR3 runs 15 residues. V gave up 0 bases and J gave up 1 base; unmatched junction bases: 1. CDR3 nucleotide sequence: TGTGCCAGCTCACCACCGGGACAGGAGAACACTGAAGCTTTCTTT. Translation: CASSPPGQENTEAFF.

The gene calls are TRBV6-1 and TRBJ2-7; TRBD1 agrees at 7 bases. J lost 3 bases, V lost 2 bases, and 4 bases had no gene match. There are 14 residues in the CDR3. Per germline, CDR1 MNHNS and CDR2 SASEGT. The CDR3 nucleotides are TGTGCCAGCAGTGAACCCGACAGGGTCTACGAGCAGTACTTC. Residues: CASSEPDRVYEQYF.

The rearrangement uses TRBV12-5 and TRBJ1-1; no clear D. V lost 7 bases and J 1 base, leaving 16 bases between the germline ends. The V gene's germline CDR1 is LGHNT and CDR2 FRNRAP. The CDR3 spans 15 residues. CDR3 bases: TGTGCTAGTGTTGGGGAGCGAAGGGAGAACACTGAAGCTTTCTTT. Protein: CASVGERRENTEAFF.

The V and J genes are TRBV27 and TRBJ2-2; 7 bases match TRBD1. Per the germline V gene, CDR1 is MNHEY and CDR2 is SMNVEV (reference sequence). The CDR3 is 16 amino acids. V lost 6 bases and J lost 3; bases outside the gene matches: 10. DNA of the CDR3: TGTGCCAGCAGCCCCCCCACCGGGACAGACACCGGGGAGCTGTTTTTT. Translation gives CASSPPTGTDTGELFF.

The CDR3 here is CASSYRRTGSSYNEQFF. The CDR3 region has the DNA TGTGCCAGCAGCTATCGAAGGACAGGAAGCTCCTACAATGAGCAGTTCTTC. The J gene is TRBJ2-1, the V gene TRBV11-2; 7 bases match TRBD1. Germline-derived CDR1 and CDR2 are SGHAT and FQNNGV. This CDR3 is 17 amino acids long. V shed 4 bases and J 0 bases; nucleotides not matched to a gene: 9. Full variable domain (missing parts from reference TRBV11-2 and TRBJ2-1): EAGVAQSPRYKIIEKRQSVAFWCNPISGHATLYWYQQILGQGPKLLIQFQNNGVVDDSQLPKDRFSAERLKGVDSTLKIQPAKLEDSAVYLCASSYRRTGSSYNEQFFGPGTRLTVL.

The J gene is TRBJ1-1, the V gene TRBV7-9; TRBD1 matches at 8 bases. Germline CDR1 SEHNR, CDR2 FQNEAQ (reference sequence). The CDR3 is 13 amino acids. The ends lost 3 bases at V and 11 bases at J; junction bases unmatched: 8. The CDR3 DNA reads as TGTGCCAGCAGCTTGCAGGGGGCCGGGGATGCTTTCTTT. This encodes CASSLQGAGDAFF.

CDR3 residues: CATSRDITQGGGAFF. CDR3 DNA: TGTGCCACCAGCAGAGATATTACACAGGGGGGGGGAGCTTTCTTT. The gene calls are TRBV15 and TRBJ1-1; 8 nucleotides match TRBD1. V lost 0 bases, J lost 10 bases, and 10 bases stayed unmatched. The CDR3 covers 15 residues. Germline V gene lookup returns CDR1 LNHNV and CDR2 YYDKDF (reference sequence).

This sequence joins TRBV11-2 and TRBJ2-7, with a possible D match to TRBD1 (5 bases). Germline V gene data show CDR1 as SGHAT and CDR2 as FQNNGV. The CDR3 loop spans 14 amino acids. V lost 3 bases and J lost 2, with 11 bases in between. DNA for the CDR3: TGTGCCAGCAGCTTGGGTGAGGACACCTACGAGCAGTACTTC. It yields the protein CASSLGEDTYEQYF.

This clone was picked up a small number of times. The chain recombines TRBV7-9 with TRBJ2-7, with 9 bases that match TRBD1. With V trimmed by 4 bases and J by 4 bases, 2 bases remained unmatched. CDR1 SEHNR and CDR2 FQNEAQ come from the germline V gene (reference sequence). The CDR3 is made up of 13 amino acids. The CDR3 bases are TGTGCCAGCAGCTCGACAGGGGGGTACGAGCAGTACTTC. As protein: CASSSTGGYEQYF.

The chain recombines TRBV5-1 with TRBJ2-6; 8 bases agree with TRBD2. From germline, CDR1 is SGHRS and CDR2 YFSETQ. V shed 0 bases and J 0 bases; nucleotides not matched to a gene: 11. The CDR3 contains 20 residues. The DNA for the CDR3 is TGCGCCAGCAGCTTGGTCCCAGCGGGGGTTGGGAGCTCTGGGGCCAACGTCCTGACTTTC. As protein: CASSLVPAGVGSSGANVLTF. The whole variable domain, remainder taken from reference TRBV5-1 and TRBJ2-6, is KAGVTQTPRYLIKTRGQQVTLSCSPISGHRSVSWYQQTPGQGLQFLFEYFSETQRNKGNFPGRFSGRQFSNSRSEMNVSTLELGDSALYLCASSLVPAGVGSSGANVLTFGAGSRLTVL.

The chain employs TRBV7-2 and TRBJ2-7; the match to TRBD2 covers 7 bases. Germline CDR1 SGHTA, CDR2 FQGNSA. V dropped 5 bases and J dropped 4; count of bases not matched to a gene: 11. The CDR3 consists of 15 residues. Here the CDR3 DNA reads TGTGCCAGCAGCGCCGAGATAACGGGGGGTTACGAGCAGTACTTC. The encoded protein is CASSAEITGGYEQYF.

This chain links TRBV29-1 with TRBJ2-5, with 11 bases identical to TRBD1. Germline trimming cut 4 bases from V and 4 bases from J; bases unmatched to any gene: 5. The V gene's germline CDR1 is SQVTM and CDR2 ANQGSEA. This CDR3 is 14 amino acids long. CDR3 protein: CSVGGQGVRETQYF. CDR3 nucleotide sequence: TGCAGCGTTGGGGGACAGGGGGTGAGAGAGACCCAGTACTTC.